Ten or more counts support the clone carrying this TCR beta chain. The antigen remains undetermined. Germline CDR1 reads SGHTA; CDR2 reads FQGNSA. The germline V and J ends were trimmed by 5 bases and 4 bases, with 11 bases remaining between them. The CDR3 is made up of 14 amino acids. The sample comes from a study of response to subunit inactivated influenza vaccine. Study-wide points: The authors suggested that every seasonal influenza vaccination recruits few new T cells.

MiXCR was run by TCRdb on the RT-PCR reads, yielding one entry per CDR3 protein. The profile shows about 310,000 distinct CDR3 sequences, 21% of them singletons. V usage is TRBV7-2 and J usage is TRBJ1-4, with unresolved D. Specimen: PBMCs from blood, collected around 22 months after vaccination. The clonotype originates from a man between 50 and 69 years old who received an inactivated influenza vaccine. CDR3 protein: CASSPWTGNEKLFF. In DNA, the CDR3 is TGTGCCAGCAGCCCTTGGACGGGTAATGAAAAACTGTTTTTT.